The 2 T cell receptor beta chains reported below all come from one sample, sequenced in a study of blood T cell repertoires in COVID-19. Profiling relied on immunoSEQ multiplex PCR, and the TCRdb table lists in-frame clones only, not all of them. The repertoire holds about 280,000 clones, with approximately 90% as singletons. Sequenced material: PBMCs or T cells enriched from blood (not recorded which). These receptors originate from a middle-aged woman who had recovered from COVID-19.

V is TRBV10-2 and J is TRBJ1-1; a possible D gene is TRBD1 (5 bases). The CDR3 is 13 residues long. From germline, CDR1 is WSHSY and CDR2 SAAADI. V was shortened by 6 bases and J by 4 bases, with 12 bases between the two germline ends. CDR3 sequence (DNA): TGCGCCAGCAGGGGATTAGGGGCCACTGAAGCTTTCTTT. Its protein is CASRGLGATEAFF.

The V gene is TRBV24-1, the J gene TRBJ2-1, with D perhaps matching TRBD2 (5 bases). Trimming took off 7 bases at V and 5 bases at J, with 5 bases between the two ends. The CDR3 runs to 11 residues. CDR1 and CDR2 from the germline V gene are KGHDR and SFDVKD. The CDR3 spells CATRRDNEQFF. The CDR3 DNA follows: TGTGCCACCAGGAGGGACAATGAGCAGTTCTTC.